The next 25 T cell receptor beta chains were all read from a single sample in a study of lymphopenia after photon versus proton radiotherapy. Clones were sequenced by immunoSEQ multiplex PCR, and TCRdb holds only the in-frame ones, with some missing. The table lists about 42,000 clones, approximately 80% of them singletons, with roughly 25% in the top ten. Sequences were derived from peripheral blood, sampled from a patient treated with proton-based radiotherapy. These receptors all stem from a woman in her 70s with pancreatic cancer.

The genes are TRBV7-2 and TRBJ2-7; D tentatively reads TRBD1 or TRBD2 (5 bases each). Between the trimmed V and J ends, which lost 7 bases and 2 bases, there was a span of 21 bases. Germline-derived CDR1 and CDR2 are SGHTA and FQGNSA. CDR3 length: 16 residues. Here the CDR3 reads CASTISGATITYEQYF. CDR3 in DNA: TGTGCCAGCACGATATCCGGGGCTACCATTACCTACGAGCAGTACTTC.

The chain uses TRBV6-5 and TRBJ1-3; D is ambiguous. The length of the CDR3 is 15 residues. Germline lookup yields CDR1 MNHEY and CDR2 SVGAGI. V shed 5 bases and J shed 0 bases, with 11 bases lying between them. The DNA for the CDR3 is TGTGCCAGCAGTATAACGGAGAGCTCTGGAAACACCATATATTTT. It translates to CASSITESSGNTIYF.

CDR3 sequence reads: CASSLPTSGRSSYNEQFF. The CDR3 nucleotides are TGTGCCAGCAGCTTACCGACTAGCGGAAGAAGCTCCTACAATGAGCAGTTCTTC. The genes are TRBV11-2 and TRBJ2-1, with 9 bases that match TRBD2. Unmatched junction bases numbered 8, after V lost 2 bases and J lost 0 bases. The germline V gene encodes CDR1 SGHAT and CDR2 FQNNGV. CDR3 length equals 18 residues.

The rearrangement uses TRBV7-2 and TRBJ2-2; 8 nucleotides match TRBD2. Losses at the gene ends were 5 bases for V and 8 bases for J; bases not matched to a gene: 7. Germline-derived CDR1 and CDR2 are SGHTA and FQGNSA. The CDR3 has 14 amino acids. CDR3 region: CASSPGLERGELFF. CDR3 in DNA: TGTGCCAGCAGCCCGGGACTAGAGAGAGGGGAGCTGTTTTTT.

This chain links TRBV19 with TRBJ2-2; TRBD1 aligns across 8 bases. CDR1 LNHDA and CDR2 SQIVND come from the germline V gene (reference sequence). The CDR3 totals 18 residues. V lost 8 bases to trimming and J lost 1 base; unmatched junction nucleotides: 15. This CDR3 is CASSPVGQGALNTGELFF. The CDR3 coding sequence is TGTGCCAGTTCCCCAGTCGGGCAGGGGGCCTTGAACACCGGGGAGCTGTTTTTT. The whole variable domain, filled in from reference TRBV19 and TRBJ2-2, reads DGGITQSPKYLFRKEGQNVTLSCEQNLNHDAMYWYRQDPGQGLRLIYYSQIVNDFQKGDIAEGYSVSREKKESFPLTVTSAQKNPTAFYLCASSPVGQGALNTGELFFGEGSRLTVL.

The genes are TRBV7-2 and TRBJ1-1; TRBD1 matches 7 bases. Germline assignment: CDR1 SGHTA and CDR2 FQGNSA. After removal of 6 bases from V and 5 bases from J, the junction contained 9 bases not matched to a gene. The CDR3 consists of 14 residues. Here the CDR3 DNA reads TGTGCCAGCAGTCCACAGGGGAAGGCAACTGAAGCTTTCTTT. This sequence encodes CASSPQGKATEAFF.

This sequence joins TRBV6-1 and TRBJ2-5; D is unresolved. The CDR3 is made up of 12 amino acids. Trimming left V 6 bases short and J 4 bases short, with 9 bases between. Germline V gives CDR1 MNHNS, CDR2 SASEGT. This CDR3 is CASRSLGETQYF. As DNA, the CDR3 is TGTGCCAGCAGGTCCCTGGGAGAGACCCAGTACTTC.

The chain employs TRBV27 and TRBJ1-1; D gene unclear. Looked up from germline, CDR1 is MNHEY and CDR2 is SMNVEV (reference sequence). This CDR3 is built from 16 residues. Trimming removed 3 bases at V and 0 bases at J, with 14 bases between. CDR3 sequence: CASSFAPDRLNTEAFF. The CDR3 DNA is TGTGCCAGCAGTTTTGCCCCGGACCGATTGAACACTGAAGCTTTCTTT.

This rearrangement joins TRBV19 to TRBJ2-2, with 10 positions matching TRBD2. Trimming cost V 7 bases and J 3 bases; bases outside gene matches: 8. The germline gives CDR1 LNHDA, CDR2 SQIVND (reference sequence). The CDR3 loop spans 16 amino acids. The CDR3 loop reads CASTEPGLAHTGELFF. The CDR3, as DNA: TGTGCCAGTACCGAACCGGGACTAGCGCACACCGGGGAGCTGTTTTTT.

This sequence joins TRBV19 and TRBJ2-5; D is perhaps TRBD2 (6 bases). Looked up from germline, CDR1 is LNHDA and CDR2 is SQIVND (reference sequence). Trimming pared 0 bases from V and 2 bases from J, leaving 22 bases between. The CDR3 has 19 residues. The CDR3 reads CASSIDLPSAATRQETQYF. Here the CDR3 DNA reads TGTGCCAGTAGTATAGATCTACCTAGCGCCGCGACCCGACAAGAGACCCAGTACTTC.

The chain couples TRBV7-2 to TRBJ2-7; TRBD2 matches at 10 bases. The trim removed 3 bases at V and 3 bases at J, leaving 5 bases unmatched. The CDR3 runs to 15 residues. Germline V gene lookup returns CDR1 SGHTA and CDR2 FQGNSA. In nucleotides, the CDR3 is TGTGCCAGCAGCTTTACTAGCGGGGCGGGCTACGAGCAGTACTTC. Its protein product is CASSFTSGAGYEQYF.

The J gene is TRBJ1-4, the V gene TRBV5-1, with a possible D match to TRBD1 (5 bases). The V end lost 1 base, the J end lost 7 bases, and 11 bases lay between the germline ends. Germline V gene data show CDR1 as SGHRS and CDR2 as YFSETQ. The CDR3 length is 14 residues. The DNA of the CDR3 is TGCGCCAGCAGCTTGACAGGTGTAGGTGAAAAACTGTTTTTT. It translates to CASSLTGVGEKLFF.

The chain joins TRBV28 to TRBJ2-3; 9 bases match TRBD1. Trimming removed 6 bases from V and 3 bases from J; junction bases left unmatched: 7. The CDR3 is 15 residues long. Germline assignment: CDR1 MDHEN and CDR2 SYDVKM. In DNA form, the CDR3 reads TGTGCCAGCAGCCCCGGGACAGGGATGACAGATACGCAGTATTTT. Protein: CASSPGTGMTDTQYF.

The chain joins TRBV10-3 to TRBJ1-1; the match to TRBD1 covers 7 bases. The CDR3 totals 15 residues. Per germline, CDR1 ENHRY and CDR2 SYGVKD. The junction had 7 bases not matched to a gene; V was cut back by 6 bases and J by 0 bases. The CDR3 DNA sequence: TGTGCCATCAGCGGGACAGAGAGAGTGAACACTGAAGCTTTCTTT. Its translation: CAISGTERVNTEAFF.

This clone has a single count. The genes are TRBV28 and TRBJ1-2; possibly TRBD1 for D (6 bases). V was cut by 3 bases and J by 7 bases, with 27 bases left in between. Germline V gene sequence: CDR1 MDHEN, CDR2 SYDVKM. The CDR3 contains 18 residues. CDR3 nucleotides: TGTGCCAGCAGTTTCTTAAAACAGGGTTCCCTTATCTACGGTGGCTACACCTTC. Protein: CASSFLKQGSLIYGGYTF.

This chain joins TRBV30 and TRBJ1-3; D ambiguous. Germline CDR1 is GTSNPN and CDR2 is SVGIG (reference sequence). This CDR3 has 11 amino acids. Between the trimmed V and J ends, which lost 2 bases and 1 base, there was a span of 0 bases. CDR3 DNA sequence: TGTGCCTGGAGTTCTGGAAACACCATATATTTT. Translated, it gives CAWSSGNTIYF. Variable domain in full (rest from reference TRBV30 and TRBJ1-3): SQTIHQWPATLVQPVGSPLSLECTVEGTSNPNLYWYRQAAGRGLQLLFYSVGIGQISSEVPQNLSASRPQDRQFILSSKKLLLSDSGFYLCAWSSGNTIYFGEGSWLTVV.

The sample holds a few counts of this clone. The V gene is TRBV5-1, the J gene TRBJ2-1; D unclear. The CDR3 has 13 amino acids. Trimming cost V 4 bases and J 6 bases, with 11 bases left between them. Germline CDR1 is SGHRS and CDR2 is YFSETQ. CDR3 nucleotide sequence: TGCGCCAGCAGCCCCTACTCGGGCAATGAGCAGTTCTTC. Translating gives CASSPYSGNEQFF. Supplemented by reference TRBV5-1 and TRBJ2-1, the full variable domain reads KAGVTQTPRYLIKTRGQQVTLSCSPISGHRSVSWYQQTPGQGLQFLFEYFSETQRNKGNFPGRFSGRQFSNSRSEMNVSTLELGDSALYLCASSPYSGNEQFFGPGTRLTVL.

The rearrangement links TRBV29-1 to TRBJ1-2; the D gene is possibly TRBD1 (5 bases). This CDR3 spans 13 amino acids. The V end was cut by 3 bases, the J end by 2 bases, with 10 bases between. Germline V gene sequence: CDR1 SQVTM, CDR2 ANQGSEA. This CDR3 is CSVDRQINYGYTF. CDR3 nucleotides: TGCAGCGTTGATAGACAGATCAACTATGGCTACACCTTC.

This chain connects TRBV23-1 to TRBJ2-1, with a weak D call TRBD1 (6 bases). TRBV23-1 is labeled an ORF, and its function is uncertain. This CDR3 contains 22 residues. V shed 6 bases and J shed 3 bases, with 36 bases lying between them. The chain's CDR3 is CASRRPLDTRDNHLNRYNEQFF. DNA of the CDR3: TGCGCCAGCAGACGCCCCCTGGACACCCGGGACAACCACCTAAACCGCTACAATGAGCAGTTCTTC.

CDR3 sequence (DNA): TGTGCCAGCAGTGAGATCGGTAGCGGGAGGTATTATGAGCAGTTCTTC. Translated: CASSEIGSGRYYEQFF. The rearrangement uses TRBV6-1 and TRBJ2-1; 10 bases agree with TRBD2. The CDR3 is 16 residues long. V gave up 3 bases and J gave up 8 bases; unmatched junction bases: 10. Germline loops: CDR1 MNHNS, CDR2 SASEGT.

This chain connects TRBV7-9 to TRBJ1-5; perhaps TRBD1 as D (5 bases). The CDR3 has 16 residues. CDR1 and CDR2 (germline): SEHNR, FQNEAQ (reference sequence). V was pared by 1 base and J by 2 bases, with 12 bases between. For the CDR3, the DNA is TGTGCCAGCAGCTTAGACGGGGGTTCAGGCAATCAGCCCCAGCATTTT. It yields the protein CASSLDGGSGNQPQHF. Using reference TRBV7-9 and TRBJ1-5 for the parts outside the CDR3, the full variable domain is DTGVSQNPRHKITKRGQNVTFRCDPISEHNRLYWYRQTLGQGPEFLTYFQNEAQLEKSRLLSDRFSAERPKGSFSTLEIQRTEQGDSAMYLCASSLDGGSGNQPQHFGDGTRLSIL.

The chain combines TRBV7-2 with TRBJ2-5; 7 nucleotides match TRBD2. The V gene end was trimmed by 1 base and the J gene end by 5 bases; junction bases not matched to a gene: 16. The CDR3 length is 18 residues. Per the germline V gene, CDR1 is SGHTA and CDR2 is FQGNSA. The DNA for the CDR3 is TGTGCCAGCAGCTTAGAAATAGGCGGGAGCAGTGGTGGGGAGACCCAGTACTTC. Translating it yields CASSLEIGGSSGGETQYF.

This chain connects TRBV9 to TRBJ2-1; no definite D call. The germline V gene has CDR1 SGDLS and CDR2 YYNGEE. The CDR3 sequence is 13 residues long. Trimming took off 4 bases at V and 3 bases at J, with 8 bases between the two ends. CDR3 protein: CASSPSSYNEQFF. The CDR3, as DNA: TGTGCCAGCAGCCCCTCTAGCTACAATGAGCAGTTCTTC.

This clone has more than one count but fewer than ten. The chain is built from TRBV23-1 and TRBJ2-3; 16 bases are a match to TRBD2. TRBV23-1 is treated as an ORF (open reading frame) with a function not yet certain. V shed 5 bases and J 4 bases; nucleotides not matched to a gene: 21. This CDR3 spans 22 amino acids. The CDR3 region is CASSRHRLLPGTSGRAPDTQYF. DNA for the CDR3: TGCGCCAGCAGTAGGCATAGGCTCTTGCCCGGGACTAGCGGGAGGGCCCCAGATACGCAGTATTTT.

In this sample, this clone turned up a few times. This rearrangement joins TRBV28 to TRBJ1-2; no clear D. The CDR3 loop spans 12 amino acids. Germline assignment: CDR1 MDHEN and CDR2 SYDVKM. Trimming shortened V by 3 bases and J by 3 bases, and 5 bases separated the two germline ends. CDR3 nucleotides: TGTGCCAGCAGTTTGGAGCACTATGGCTACACCTTC. This sequence encodes CASSLEHYGYTF.